The present TCR beta chain was sequenced within a study of blood T cell repertoires in COVID-19. Study-wide context: The origin of the acute and convalescent COVID-19 samples was the United States, Italy and Spain. From T cells, B-cell-depleted T cells, or PBMCs came the material, which was cDNA or gDNA.

V shed 5 bases and J shed 3 bases, with 15 bases lying between them. The CDR3 is 15 residues long. The V gene's germline CDR1 is MNHEY and CDR2 SVGAGI. Authors' analysis steps: Reference gene primers were amplified, and this amplification served to estimate nucleated cell counts. The table came from immunoSEQ multiplex PCR; TCRdb's copy has only in-frame clones and leaves some out. V and J calls and clone size are copied from that table; D and trimming were computed from the DNA. This table holds approximately 100,000 clones, approximately 92% found once. This clone was observed once. The sequence derives from a man aged 45-60 years with active COVID-19. The sequenced material came from peripheral blood. The chain has TRBV6-5 and TRBJ2-3, with D possibly TRBD1 on 5 matching bases. The CDR3 DNA is TGTGCCAGCAGTACACCCCACGACAGAACAGATACGCAGTATTTT. It codes for CASSTPHDRTDTQYF.